Below are 20 T cell receptor beta chains sequenced from a single sample in a study of Tregs in tolerant kidney transplant recipients. Here immunoSEQ multiplex PCR was the method, and the copy in TCRdb shows in-frame clones only, minus some. This table holds about 48,000 clones. The sample consisted of CD4+ T cells from blood, taken before the transplant. Every receptor here comes from a human donor who received a combined kidney and bone marrow transplant.

Note on this clone: The read terminates 3 residues before the CDR3 end, so the remaining end is supplied by the germline J gene. The chain recombines TRBV5-6 with TRBJ2-2; D is perhaps TRBD1 (6 bases). With 4 bases removed from V and 5 bases from J, the gap between germline ends came to 15 bases. The germline CDR1 and CDR2 sequences are SGHDT and YYEEEE. The CDR3 loop spans 15 amino acids. The chain's CDR3 is CASSLIDRQTGELFF. The CDR3 bases that were read are TGTGCCAGCAGCCTTATCGACAGGCAAACCGGGGAG.

The CDR3 bases that were read are TGTGCCAGTAGTATGGGTTGGATATACAGGGGAGGA. The encoded protein is CASSMGWIYRGG. The entire CDR3 sequence reads CASSMGWIYRGGAFF. The chain employs TRBV19 and TRBJ1-1; 7 bases are shared with TRBD1. Read sequence stops 3 residues before the CDR3 end, and the germline J gene provides the missing end. The CDR3 runs to 15 residues. Germline CDR1 reads LNHDA; CDR2 reads SQIVND (reference sequence).

The CDR3 bases that were read are TGTGCCAGCAGTGAACCGGGGGGCGCTGGGGCCAACGTC. This translates into CASSEPGGAGANV. The entire CDR3 protein reads CASSEPGGAGANVLTF. This rearrangement joins TRBV6-1 to TRBJ2-6; TRBD2 might be the D (7 bases). The read terminates 3 residues ahead of where the CDR3 ends, so the germline J gene completes it. The CDR3 is 16 residues long. The germline V gene has CDR1 MNHNS and CDR2 SASEGT. The V and J ends lost 2 bases and 2 bases respectively, with 10 bases between them.

In the case of this clone: The CDR3 goes on 3 residues after the read ends, and that part is filled in from the germline J gene. The chain has TRBV11-3 and TRBJ2-5; D may be TRBD2 (5 bases). The CDR3 runs to 14 residues. V was shortened by 4 bases and J by 5 bases, with 14 bases between the two germline ends. Germline V gene data show CDR1 as SGHNT and CDR2 as YENEEA. The part of the CDR3 DNA that was read is TGTGCCAGCAGCTCTGGCGGAACGGGGGAGACC. Encoded protein: CASSSGGTGET. The entire CDR3 sequence reads CASSSGGTGETQYF.

As to this clone: The sequence runs out 3 residues before the end of the CDR3; the remainder is reconstructed from the germline J gene. V and J are TRBV20-1 and TRBJ2-1, with 8 bases matching TRBD2. J gave up 5 bases and V 5 bases, and 5 bases lay outside the gene matches. The CDR3 is made up of 13 amino acids. Germline-derived CDR1 and CDR2 are DFQATT and SNEGSKA (reference sequence). CDR3 bases read: TGCAGTGCTTACCCGGGACTAGACAATGAG. This gives the protein CSAYPGLDNE. The full CDR3 is CSAYPGLDNEQFF.

About this clone: With the read ending 3 residues before the CDR3 end, the germline J gene is used to fill in that end. V usage is TRBV7-8 and J usage is TRBJ2-6; TRBD1 matches 7 bases. The V gene end was trimmed by 5 bases and the J gene end by 4 bases; junction bases not matched to a gene: 11. Germline V gene sequence: CDR1 SGHVS, CDR2 FQNEAQ. The CDR3 has 17 residues. The CDR3 bases that were read are TGTGCCAGCAGCGTGGTTTCGAGGGGGCTAGGGGCCAACGTC. Amino acids: CASSVVSRGLGANV. The CDR3 in full is CASSVVSRGLGANVLTF.

The CDR3 DNA, read in part, is TGCGCCAGCAGCCCCGCCGGGACTAGCTCAGTGGGGGCCGGGGAG. This codes for CASSPAGTSSVGAGE. The whole CDR3 region reads CASSPAGTSSVGAGELFF. The chain employs TRBV5-1 and TRBJ2-2; TRBD2 matches 9 bases. The CDR3 goes on 3 residues after the read ends, and that part is filled in from the germline J gene. V lost 4 bases and J lost 6; bases outside the gene matches: 16. Germline CDR1 is SGHRS and CDR2 is YFSETQ. The CDR3 has 18 residues.

Points on this clone: The sequence runs out 3 residues before the end of the CDR3; the remainder is reconstructed from the germline J gene. The gene calls are TRBV2 and TRBJ1-2, with D perhaps matching TRBD1 (5 bases). CDR1 and CDR2 from the germline V gene are SNHLY and FYNNEI. The CDR3 consists of 11 residues. The CDR3 protein is CASRGHQGYTF. The CDR3 bases that were read are TGTGCCAGCAGGGGGCACCAGGGC.

Details on this clone: The CDR3 end is not reached by the read, which stops 3 residues before it; the germline J gene fills it in. This rearrangement joins TRBV19 to TRBJ1-5, with 9 bases lining up with TRBD1. From germline, CDR1 is LNHDA and CDR2 SQIVND (reference sequence). The CDR3 loop spans 15 amino acids. V was clipped by 5 bases and J by 2 bases; unmatched bases: 4. The sequenced CDR3 bases are TGTGCCAGTAGTTTGGACAGGGGTGGCAATCAGCCC. This gives the protein CASSLDRGGNQP. The full CDR3 is CASSLDRGGNQPQHF.

A remark on this clone: The missing CDR3 end, 3 residues past where the read stops, is filled in from the germline J gene. V usage is TRBV7-8 and J usage is TRBJ2-1, with 11 bases lining up with TRBD2. Germline V CDR1 and CDR2: SGHVS, FQNEAQ. V lost 0 bases to trimming and J lost 7 bases; unmatched junction nucleotides: 8. This CDR3 region has 17 residues. The sequenced CDR3 bases are TGTGCCAGCAGCTTAGCGTCAACTAGCGGGAGATATAATGAG. Encoded protein: CASSLASTSGRYNE. The CDR3 reads in full as CASSLASTSGRYNEQFF.

A word on this clone: The CDR3 extends 3 residues past the end of the read, so its final part is completed from the germline J gene. V usage is TRBV20-1 and J usage is TRBJ2-1; 8 nucleotides line up with TRBD2. Unmatched junction bases numbered 12, after V lost 3 bases and J lost 5 bases. This CDR3 has 16 residues. Looked up from germline, CDR1 is DFQATT and CDR2 is SNEGSKA (reference sequence). CDR3 bases read: TGCAGTGCTAGCCACCGGGGGGGAGGAGTGGACAATGAG. It encodes CSASHRGGGVDNE. The full CDR3 protein is CSASHRGGGVDNEQFF.

For this clone: The read gets to within 3 residues of the CDR3 end, and the germline J gene fills in the rest. The chain has TRBV18 and TRBJ2-5, with TRBD2 matching 9 bases. Germline-derived CDR1 and CDR2 are KGHSH and LQKENI. The junction had 13 bases not matched to a gene; V was cut back by 4 bases and J by 4 bases. The CDR3 is made up of 17 amino acids. The sequenced CDR3 bases are TGTGCCAGCTCACGACCTGGGTCGGGACTAGCATCAGAGACC. Translation gives CASSRPGSGLASET. The whole CDR3 sequence is CASSRPGSGLASETQYF. Full variable domain (missing parts from reference TRBV18 and TRBJ2-5): NAGVMQNPRHLVRRRGQEARLRCSPMKGHSHVYWYRQLPEEGLKFMVYLQKENIIDESGMPKERFSAEFPKEGPSILRIQQVVRGDSAAYFCASSRPGSGLASETQYFGPGTRLLVL.

Note on this clone: The read ends 3 residues shy of where the CDR3 ends; the end is completed using the germline J gene. This chain links TRBV2 with TRBJ2-1; 10 bases line up with TRBD1. The ends lost 6 bases at V and 4 bases at J; junction bases unmatched: 3. CDR1 is SNHLY, CDR2 FYNNEI, per germline. CDR3 length equals 14 residues. CDR3 DNA (partial): TGTGCCAGCAGGAGGGACAGGGGTTACAATGAG. Protein: CASRRDRGYNE. Given in full, the CDR3 is CASRRDRGYNEQFF.

Remarks on this clone: Read data end 3 residues before the CDR3 end; the end is taken from the germline J gene. The chain is built from TRBV7-6 and TRBJ2-3, with 14 bases that match TRBD2. The trim removed 5 bases at V and 8 bases at J, leaving 6 bases unmatched. The germline V gene has CDR1 SGHVS and CDR2 FNYEAQ. The CDR3 covers 15 residues. CDR3 residues: CASSKGTSGSSTQYF. The sequenced CDR3 bases are TGTGCCAGCAGCAAAGGGACTAGCGGGAGTAGTACG. The full variable domain, rest sourced from reference TRBV7-6 and TRBJ2-3, is GAGVSQSPRYKVTKRGQDVALRCDPISGHVSLYWYRQALGQGPEFLTYFNYEAQQDKSGLPNDRFSAERPEGSISTLTIQRTEQRDSAMYRCASSKGTSGSSTQYFGPGTRLTVL.

In regard to this clone: The missing CDR3 end, 3 residues past where the read stops, is filled in from the germline J gene. The chain links TRBV30 to TRBJ2-3; D not resolved. Germline CDR1 GTSNPN, CDR2 SVGIG (reference sequence). The CDR3 loop spans 11 amino acids. The CDR3 reads CAWSVGRAQYF. Incomplete CDR3 DNA: TGTGCCTGGAGTGTTGGAAGGGCG.

The CDR3 reads CASSQADTGELFF. The sequenced part of the CDR3 DNA is TGTGCCAGCAGCCAAGCGGACACCGGGGAG. This chain joins TRBV7-3 and TRBJ2-2; D might be TRBD2 (5 bases). The CDR3 end is not reached by the read, which stops 3 residues before it; the germline J gene fills it in. V was pared by 5 bases and J by 3 bases, with 7 bases between. CDR1 is SGHTA and CDR2 is FQGTGA in the germline V gene. The CDR3 loop spans 13 amino acids. The full variable domain, its missing parts supplied by reference TRBV7-3 and TRBJ2-2, is GAGVSQTPSNKVTEKGKYVELRCDPISGHTALYWYRQSLGQGPEFLIYFQGTGAADDSGLPNDRFFAVRPEGSVSTLKIQRTERGDSAVYLCASSQADTGELFFGEGSRLTVL.

On this clone: The read terminates 3 residues before the CDR3 end, so the remaining end is supplied by the germline J gene. This chain joins TRBV7-2 and TRBJ2-2; TRBD2 agrees at 8 bases. J was trimmed by 7 bases and V by 5 bases; bases with no gene match: 9. CDR3 length equals 15 residues. The V gene's germline CDR1 is SGHTA and CDR2 FQGNSA. CDR3: CASSPSGQGNGELFF. The sequenced part of the CDR3 DNA is TGTGCCAGCAGCCCTAGCGGGCAGGGCAACGGGGAG.

Concerning this clone: The observed sequence ends 3 residues before the CDR3 terminus, with the missing tail filled in from the germline J gene. The chain combines TRBV7-6 with TRBJ2-7; 15 bases fit TRBD2. CDR1 is SGHVS and CDR2 is FNYEAQ in the germline V gene. This CDR3 has 16 residues. Trimming took 5 bases from V and 4 from J; bases not matched to a gene: 6. The CDR3 bases that were read are TGTGCCAGCAGCCCCGGGACTAGCGGGAGGTTATACGAG. Protein: CASSPGTSGRLYE. The whole CDR3 protein is CASSPGTSGRLYEQYF.

Details on this clone: From the germline J gene comes the end of the CDR3, since the read stops 3 residues before it. This chain links TRBV7-9 with TRBJ2-3; D is undetermined. Looked up from germline, CDR1 is SEHNR and CDR2 is FQNEAQ (reference sequence). The CDR3 covers 13 residues. V was shortened by 1 base and J by 3 bases, with 5 bases between the two germline ends. The covered CDR3 bases are TGTGCCAGCAGCTTAGTAGGGACAGATACG. Residues: CASSLVGTDT. The whole CDR3 region reads CASSLVGTDTQYF.

About this clone: The DNA ends 3 residues before the CDR3 does, and the rest of the CDR3 is filled in from the germline J gene. The chain recombines TRBV5-1 with TRBJ2-3, with 8 bases that match TRBD1. The CDR3 totals 15 residues. J lost 5 bases, V lost 0 bases, and 5 bases had no gene match. Germline CDR1 SGHRS, CDR2 YFSETQ. CDR3 DNA, as far as it was read: TGCGCCAGCAGCTTGGGGACAGGGTATAGAGATACG. It codes for CASSLGTGYRDT. The entire CDR3 protein is CASSLGTGYRDTQYF.